This T cell receptor beta chain emerged from a study of cytomegalovirus exposure and HLA in healthy donors. In the case of this clone: The antigen remains undetermined.

Findings of the study overall: What TCR beta sequences reportedly achieved was accurate prediction of HLA-A and HLA-B alleles in most subjects. The study put 150 to 200 TCR beta chains on its list as cytomegalovirus-associated. V- and J-gene trimming in TCR beta was tied to a missense DCLRE1C variant by an analysis performed later.

V dropped 3 bases and J dropped 0; count of bases not matched to a gene: 18. Germline values: CDR1 GTSNPN, CDR2 SVGIG (reference sequence). This CDR3 comprises 20 residues. The primer mix had 60 Vbeta and 13 Jbeta primers. Repertoires were generated with immunoSEQ multiplex PCR, while TCRdb's copy carries only in-frame clones and drops some. Among 140,000 to 150,000 clones listed, approximately 84% were seen once. Sequencing input: PBMCs. The sequence derives from a woman aged 55-70 years in good health and CMV-seropositive. The chain recombines TRBV30 with TRBJ2-2, with 8 bases identical to TRBD2. The CDR3 loop is CAWRILEFPTSGTNTGELFF. The DNA for the CDR3 is TGTGCCTGGAGAATTTTGGAGTTTCCCACTAGCGGAACGAACACCGGGGAGCTGTTTTTT.